These 31 T cell receptor beta chains were sequenced from one sample in a study of human T cells and chemical hapten exposure. TCRdb re-derived calls from the RACE reads in MiXCR, one entry per CDR3 protein. The sample lists some 360,000 distinct CDR3 sequences; 4.5% to 5.5% were seen once. As to time point: pre-sensitization, week 0. Treatment here: therapeutic diphenylcyclopropenone sensitization with weekly scalp DPC. The sample consisted of whole blood, taken in connection with sensitization to the hapten diphenylcyclopropenone (DPC). The source of these receptors is a woman between 50 and 59 years old with alopecia areata. Some clones in this sample may be carry-over from other donors' samples.

The rearrangement links TRBV3-1 to TRBJ2-6; D gene ambiguous. The germline V gene has CDR1 LGHDT and CDR2 YNNKEL (reference sequence). The CDR3 spans 17 residues. Trimming took 1 base from V and 4 from J, leaving 14 bases between them. The CDR3 DNA reads TGTGCCAGCAGCCAAGGGTCCGGTGGGCCCGGGGCCAACGTCCTGACTTTC. Translating it yields CASSQGSGGPGANVLTF.

The chain links TRBV7-8 to TRBJ2-1; TRBD2 matches at 14 bases. After removal of 5 bases from V and 7 bases from J, the junction contained 7 bases not matched to a gene. The germline V gene has CDR1 SGHVS and CDR2 FQNEAQ. This CDR3 comprises 16 residues. The CDR3 loop is CASSPTTSGGGNEQFF. The CDR3 DNA follows: TGTGCCAGCAGCCCAACGACTAGCGGGGGGGGGAATGAGCAGTTCTTC.

Many counts were recorded for this clonotype. The chain has TRBV7-2 and TRBJ1-1; D remains unclear. V gave up 4 bases and J gave up 1 base, with 10 bases separating them. The CDR3 is 14 amino acids. CDR1 SGHTA and CDR2 FQGNSA come from the germline V gene. The CDR3 spells CASSSSLGNTEAFF. CDR3 sequence (DNA): TGTGCCAGCAGCTCATCTCTAGGGAACACTGAAGCTTTCTTT.

This clonotype has a handful of counts. V gene TRBV11-2 combines with J gene TRBJ2-5; 8 positions match TRBD1. Germline loops: CDR1 SGHAT, CDR2 FQNNGV. V dropped 4 bases and J dropped 5; count of bases not matched to a gene: 6. The CDR3 extends over 14 amino acids. The CDR3 DNA reads TGTGCCAGCAGCTGGACAGGGTCTACGGAGACCCAGTACTTC. It specifies CASSWTGSTETQYF.

This chain links TRBV24-1 with TRBJ2-1, with D unclear. Germline V CDR1 and CDR2: KGHDR, SFDVKD. V gave up 2 bases and J gave up 0 bases, with 7 bases separating them. The CDR3 loop spans 15 amino acids. The CDR3 spells CATSDSGGSYNEQFF. In nucleotides, the CDR3 is TGTGCCACCAGTGATTCGGGTGGCTCCTACAATGAGCAGTTCTTC.

The chain combines TRBV30 with TRBJ1-3; 9 bases match TRBD1. The ends lost 5 bases at V and 1 base at J; junction bases unmatched: 3. This CDR3 contains 14 residues. Germline CDR1 and CDR2: GTSNPN and SVGIG (reference sequence). As DNA, the CDR3 is TGTGCCTGGGGACAGGGGACTTCTGGAAACACCATATATTTT. Translating gives CAWGQGTSGNTIYF.

This clonotype was seen repeatedly, ten times or more. The chain joins TRBV28 to TRBJ1-5; D not resolved. The CDR3 spans 13 residues. The V end lost 3 bases, the J end lost 5 bases, and 8 bases lay between the germline ends. Germline assignment: CDR1 MDHEN and CDR2 SYDVKM. The CDR3 region has the DNA TGTGCCAGCAGTTTCCCCGGGGATCAGCCCCAGCATTTT. Translated, it gives CASSFPGDQPQHF.

This clonotype has a count of ten or more. The CDR3: CASSLAPRGSETQYF. CDR3 coding DNA: TGTGCCAGCAGCTTGGCGCCTCGAGGGTCAGAGACCCAGTACTTC. This chain connects TRBV5-4 to TRBJ2-5, with D possibly TRBD2 on 5 matching bases. The CDR3 loop spans 15 amino acids. V was trimmed by 0 bases and J by 4 bases, leaving 13 bases between them. From germline, CDR1 is SGHNT and CDR2 YYREEE (reference sequence). The variable domain in full, completed from reference TRBV5-4 and TRBJ2-5, reads ETGVTQSPTHLIKTRGQQVTLRCSSQSGHNTVSWYQQALGQGPQFIFQYYREEENGRGNFPPRFSGLQFPNYSSELNVNALELDDSALYLCASSLAPRGSETQYFGPGTRLLVL.

This clonotype appeared a few times. The CDR3, as DNA: TGCAGTGTCCCGACAGTCATGAACACTGAAGCTTTCTTT. Translated: CSVPTVMNTEAFF. The rearrangement uses TRBV20-1 and TRBJ1-1; D possibly corresponds to TRBD1 (5 bases). The V end was cut by 7 bases, the J end by 0 bases, with 12 bases between. The length of the CDR3 is 13 residues. Germline CDR1 reads DFQATT; CDR2 reads SNEGSKA (reference sequence).

This clonotype was picked up a small number of times. CDR3 coding DNA: TGTGCCAGCAGTTTAGGGCGGGGGTACAATGAGCAGTTCTTC. Translating gives CASSLGRGYNEQFF. The rearrangement links TRBV27 to TRBJ2-1, with 7 bases aligning to TRBD2. The CDR3 is 14 amino acids. Looked up from germline, CDR1 is MNHEY and CDR2 is SMNVEV (reference sequence). V shed 2 bases and J 4 bases; nucleotides not matched to a gene: 2.

This clonotype has at least ten counts. The chain couples TRBV29-1 to TRBJ1-1; 9 bases are shared with TRBD1. This CDR3 comprises 13 residues. The germline gives CDR1 SQVTM, CDR2 ANQGSEA. V lost 7 bases, J lost 4 bases, and 7 bases stayed unmatched. CDR3 region: CSGGDRGVTEAFF. CDR3 sequence (DNA): TGCAGCGGGGGCGACAGGGGGGTCACTGAAGCTTTCTTT. The variable domain in full, completed from reference TRBV29-1 and TRBJ1-1, reads SAVISQKPSRDICQRGTSLTIQCQVDSQVTMMFWYRQQPGQSLTLIATANQGSEATYESGFVIDKFPISRPNLTFSTLTVSNMSPEDSSIYLCSGGDRGVTEAFFGQGTRLTVV.

This clonotype was observed at least ten times. The V gene is TRBV12-3 or TRBV12-4, the J gene TRBJ2-5; 8 bases are shared with TRBD1. The CDR3 extends over 14 amino acids. Unmatched junction bases numbered 7, after V lost 5 bases and J lost 5 bases. The CDR3 is CASSNDRGMETQYF. The CDR3 DNA reads TGTGCCAGCAGTAACGACAGGGGTATGGAGACCCAGTACTTC.

This clonotype has at least ten counts. The CDR3 DNA reads as TGTGCCAGCAGTTTGGGTCTTACCTACAATGAGCAGTTCTTC. Residues: CASSLGLTYNEQFF. V usage is TRBV12-3 or TRBV12-4 and J usage is TRBJ2-1; D not resolved. V lost 3 bases and J 2 bases, leaving 8 bases between the germline ends. The CDR3 contains 14 residues.

This clonotype came up a few times. The J gene is TRBJ2-1, the V gene TRBV28, with D perhaps TRBD2 (6 bases). There are 15 residues in the CDR3. Per the germline V gene, CDR1 is MDHEN and CDR2 is SYDVKM. The V and J ends lost 7 bases and 3 bases respectively, with 16 bases between them. The CDR3 region has the DNA TGTGCCAGCACCGACGCGGGACTGAACTACAATGAGCAGTTCTTC. Amino acids: CASTDAGLNYNEQFF.

In its sample, this clonotype was seen many times. This chain joins TRBV13 and TRBJ2-1, with 7 bases identical to TRBD2. The CDR3 is 16 amino acids. V dropped 5 bases and J dropped 0; count of bases not matched to a gene: 7. Germline CDR1 is PRHDT and CDR2 is FYEKMQ (reference sequence). CDR3 amino acids: CASSPSGESSYNEQFF. In DNA form, the CDR3 reads TGTGCCAGCAGCCCCAGCGGGGAGAGCTCCTACAATGAGCAGTTCTTC.

This clonotype was detected a few times. The V call is TRBV10-1, the J call TRBJ2-7; D is perhaps TRBD1 (6 bases). With 2 bases removed from V and 2 bases from J, the gap between germline ends came to 13 bases. Germline V lookup: CDR1 WNHNN, CDR2 SYGVQD (reference sequence). This CDR3 spans 15 amino acids. The CDR3 protein is CASSERDTLPYEQYF. The CDR3 DNA reads TGCGCCAGCAGTGAGCGGGACACCCTGCCCTACGAGCAGTACTTC.

This clonotype was found many times. The rearrangement joins TRBV28 to TRBJ2-1; a possible D gene is TRBD1 (7 bases). The CDR3 consists of 15 residues. Per germline, CDR1 MDHEN and CDR2 SYDVKM. V was clipped by 8 bases and J by 7 bases, with 21 bases between them. In DNA form, the CDR3 reads TGTGCCAGCTCTTTAGGGGGGACAGTAAAAAATGAGCAGTTCTTC. Translated: CASSLGGTVKNEQFF.

The rearrangement links TRBV7-8 to TRBJ2-1; D is perhaps TRBD1 (5 bases). CDR3 size: 17 residues. Between the trimmed V and J ends, which lost 1 base and 0 bases, there was a span of 13 bases. Looked up from germline, CDR1 is SGHVS and CDR2 is FQNEAQ. CDR3 sequence: CASSLEAGLGSYNEQFF. CDR3 sequence (DNA): TGTGCCAGCAGCTTAGAGGCAGGGCTGGGCTCCTACAATGAGCAGTTCTTC.

The chain is built from TRBV29-1 and TRBJ1-2; D is unclear. Trimming stripped 4 bases from V and 4 bases from J, with 10 bases between. The CDR3 covers 12 residues. Germline V CDR1 and CDR2: SQVTM, ANQGSEA. The CDR3 nucleotides are TGCAGCGTTGGTACGGGTAGCTATGGCTACACCTTC. Residues: CSVGTGSYGYTF.

This clonotype appeared a single time. Since a much larger clone is just one base distant, this may be a read error. The chain is built from TRBV28 and TRBJ1-1; no clear D. CDR3 length equals 14 residues. The germline CDR1 and CDR2 sequences are MDHEN and SYDVKM. The V and J ends lost 5 bases and 1 base respectively, with 11 bases between them. CDR3 protein: CASSPEATNTEAFF. The CDR3 DNA reads TGTGCCAGCAGTCCAGAGGCCACGAACACTGAAGCTTTCTTT.

This clonotype was found many times. The J gene is TRBJ1-6, the V gene TRBV27, with D possibly TRBD1 on 6 matching bases. The CDR3 is 15 residues long. The germline V gene encodes CDR1 MNHEY and CDR2 SMNVEV (reference sequence). V dropped 6 bases and J dropped 6 bases, with 15 bases sitting between them. CDR3 region: CASSPTGYRNSPLHF. The CDR3 DNA sequence: TGTGCCAGCAGCCCTACAGGGTATCGTAATTCACCCCTCCACTTT.

This clonotype was counted many times. For the CDR3, the DNA is TGCAGTGCTAGGAGACCTAGCGGGAGAACAGATACGCAGTATTTT. This sequence encodes CSARRPSGRTDTQYF. This chain uses TRBV20-1 with TRBJ2-3, with TRBD2 matching over 10 bases. The CDR3 runs 15 residues. Unmatched junction bases numbered 6, after V lost 3 bases and J lost 3 bases. Germline-derived CDR1 and CDR2 are DFQATT and SNEGSKA (reference sequence).

In its sample, this clonotype was seen a few times. This chain links TRBV12-5 with TRBJ1-1; tentatively, D is TRBD1 (6 bases). The germline V gene encodes CDR1 LGHNT and CDR2 FRNRAP. The germline V and J ends were trimmed by 5 bases and 3 bases, with 16 bases remaining between them. This CDR3 spans 15 amino acids. In DNA, the CDR3 is TGTGCTAGTGGTACGAAGGGGGGGACGGACACTGAAGCTTTCTTT. Protein sequence: CASGTKGGTDTEAFF.

This sequence joins TRBV6-2 or TRBV6-3 and TRBJ1-1, with TRBD1 as a possible D gene (6 bases). The germline V and J ends were trimmed by 6 bases and 6 bases, with 20 bases remaining between them. The CDR3 is 15 amino acids. From germline, CDR1 is MNHEY and CDR2 SVGEGT. The CDR3 here is CASRSPRDIYAEAFF. The CDR3 DNA reads as TGTGCCAGCAGAAGTCCCCGGGACATTTATGCTGAAGCTTTCTTT.

This clonotype showed up many times. The chain uses TRBV12-3 or TRBV12-4 and TRBJ2-1; 10 positions match TRBD2. The CDR3 spans 15 residues. Unmatched junction bases numbered 9, after V lost 5 bases and J lost 8 bases. The CDR3 nucleotides are TGTGCCAGCAGTCTAGGAGCGGGGGGGCCGTATGAGCAGTTCTTC. Translating gives CASSLGAGGPYEQFF.

This clonotype was counted many times. The gene calls are TRBV24-1 and TRBJ2-1; D may be TRBD2 (6 bases). The V end was cut by 0 bases, the J end by 4 bases, with 12 bases between. Per the germline V gene, CDR1 is KGHDR and CDR2 is SFDVKD. CDR3 length: 16 amino acids. CDR3 nucleotides: TGTGCCACCAGTGATTTGTCGGCGGGGTCATACAATGAGCAGTTCTTC. This codes for CATSDLSAGSYNEQFF.

Many counts were recorded for this clonotype. The chain joins TRBV6-5 to TRBJ1-5; D might be TRBD1 (5 bases). CDR1 and CDR2 from the germline V gene are MNHEY and SVGAGI. Trimming shortened V by 0 bases and J by 1 base, and 10 bases separated the two germline ends. This CDR3 region has 16 residues. CDR3 amino acids: CASSYSTPGSNQPQHF. The CDR3 coding sequence is TGTGCCAGCAGTTACTCGACCCCAGGGAGCAATCAGCCCCAGCATTTT.

This clonotype showed up many times. The chain joins TRBV27 to TRBJ2-3, with D unclear. In germline, CDR1 is MNHEY, CDR2 SMNVEV (reference sequence). The CDR3 is 12 amino acids. The V end was cut by 8 bases, the J end by 8 bases, with 14 bases between. DNA for the CDR3: TGTGCCAGCTCCCAGCCCAGAGGTACGCAGTATTTT. Its protein product is CASSQPRGTQYF.

This chain joins TRBV7-8 and TRBJ2-2; 10 bases agree with TRBD2. CDR3 length: 19 amino acids. The V and J ends lost 2 bases and 1 base, in that order; junction bases with no gene match: 10. Germline V gene lookup returns CDR1 SGHVS and CDR2 FQNEAQ. The CDR3, as DNA: TGTGCCAGCAGCTTAATGGGGCTAGCGGGAGTGGTGAACACCGGGGAGCTGTTTTTT. Protein sequence: CASSLMGLAGVVNTGELFF.

This clonotype was counted ten times or more. The chain joins TRBV4-1 to TRBJ2-3; a possible D gene is TRBD2 (5 bases). The V end was cut by 1 base, the J end by 0 bases, with 23 bases between. The CDR3 has 20 amino acids. Germline CDR1 MGHRA, CDR2 YSYEKL. CDR3 bases: TGCGCCAGCAGCCAAGGGGCTATGGGTTTGGCGGGCCTTAGCACAGATACGCAGTATTTT. Translated: CASSQGAMGLAGLSTDTQYF.

This clonotype showed up just a few times. This chain links TRBV12-3 or TRBV12-4 with TRBJ1-1; TRBD1 matches at 8 bases. With 5 bases clipped from V and 0 bases from J, the junction kept 5 bases outside the gene matches. CDR3 length: 15 residues. CDR3 residues: CASSGGQGMNTEAFF. The DNA for the CDR3 is TGTGCCAGCAGTGGCGGACAGGGTATGAACACTGAAGCTTTCTTT.